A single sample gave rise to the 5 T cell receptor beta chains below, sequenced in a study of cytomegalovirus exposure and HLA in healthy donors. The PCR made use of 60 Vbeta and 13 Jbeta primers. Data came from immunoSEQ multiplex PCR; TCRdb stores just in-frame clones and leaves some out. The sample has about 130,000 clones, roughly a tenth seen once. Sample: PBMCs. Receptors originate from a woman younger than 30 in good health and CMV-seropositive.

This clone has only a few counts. CDR3 nucleotide sequence: TGTGCTAGTGGTTCCAAAGAGACCCAGTACTTC. Translated: CASGSKETQYF. The chain is built from TRBV12-5 and TRBJ2-5; D is unresolved. This CDR3 is 11 amino acids long. In germline, CDR1 is LGHNT, CDR2 FRNRAP. Trimming took off 4 bases at V and 3 bases at J, with 3 bases between the two ends.

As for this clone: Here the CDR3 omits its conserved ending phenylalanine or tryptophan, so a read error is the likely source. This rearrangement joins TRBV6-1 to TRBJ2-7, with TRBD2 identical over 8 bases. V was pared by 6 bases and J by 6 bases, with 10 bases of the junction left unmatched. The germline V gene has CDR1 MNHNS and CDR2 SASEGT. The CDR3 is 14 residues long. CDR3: CASRTSGSAPEQYS. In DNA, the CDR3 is TGTGCCAGCAGAACCAGCGGGAGTGCTCCCGAGCAGTACTCC.

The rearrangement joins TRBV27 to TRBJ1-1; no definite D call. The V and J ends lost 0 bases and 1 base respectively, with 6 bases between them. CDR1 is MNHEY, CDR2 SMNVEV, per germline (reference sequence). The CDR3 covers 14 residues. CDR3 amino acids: CASSLSNRNTEAFF. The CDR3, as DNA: TGTGCCAGCAGTTTATCGAACAGGAACACTGAAGCTTTCTTT.

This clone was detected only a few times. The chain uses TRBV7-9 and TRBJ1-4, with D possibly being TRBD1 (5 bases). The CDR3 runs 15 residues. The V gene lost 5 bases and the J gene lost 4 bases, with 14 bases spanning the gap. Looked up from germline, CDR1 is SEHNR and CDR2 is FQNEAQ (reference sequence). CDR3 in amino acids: CASSPPAGGNEKLFF. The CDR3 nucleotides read TGTGCCAGCAGCCCCCCCGCCGGGGGTAATGAAAAACTGTTTTTT.

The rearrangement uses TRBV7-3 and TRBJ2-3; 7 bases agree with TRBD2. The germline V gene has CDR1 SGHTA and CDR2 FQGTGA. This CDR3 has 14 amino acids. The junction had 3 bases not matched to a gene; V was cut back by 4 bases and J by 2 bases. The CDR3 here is CASSSGTTTDTQYF. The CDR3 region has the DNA TGTGCCAGCAGCTCCGGGACTACCACAGATACGCAGTATTTT.